This T cell receptor beta chain comes out of a study of CD8 T cells in ankylosing spondylitis. Study results and limitations: According to the report, clones linked to the disease were significantly enriched in matched synovial fluid samples taken from ankylosing spondylitis patients. Within ankylosing spondylitis blood, a TCR beta motif made up of under 10 highly homologous variants appeared to be characteristic. Reactive arthritis synovial fluid and blood were previously reported to contain some motif variants.

This clonotype was counted only a few times. What it binds is unknown. Scientists made TCR beta libraries using quantitative 5'-RACE with molecular barcodes. TCRdb passed the 5' RACE reads through MiXCR, listing each CDR3 protein once. The table has around 430,000 distinct CDR3 sequences, approximately 17% seen once. Sequencing was carried out using blood, either unsorted or a sorted T cell fraction (not recorded which). The source of this sequence is a male donor with ankylosing spondylitis.

The CDR3, as DNA: TGTGCCAGCAGCGTAGAAAGGCAGGACTATGGCTACACCTTC. Amino acid sequence: CASSVERQDYGYTF. This chain links TRBV9 with TRBJ1-2, with D hard to call. Germline V gene data show CDR1 as SGDLS and CDR2 as YYNGEE. CDR3 length equals 14 residues. The V end lost 0 bases, the J end lost 3 bases, and 9 bases lay between the germline ends.